Below are 8 T cell receptor beta chains sequenced from a single sample in a study of shared clonotypes between healthy human individuals. Repertoires were generated with immunoSEQ multiplex PCR, while TCRdb's copy carries only in-frame clones and drops some. The sample gives over a million clones, around 78% of which show up once; roughly 0.56% is in the top ten. Material: memory CD4+ T cells from PBMCs. As for subset: CD45RA-negative fraction. The origin of the receptors is a man younger than 35 in good health. Some clones in this sample may be carry-over from other donors' samples.

This clone has just a few counts. A far bigger clonotype differs at one base, so this is likely a read error. V is TRBV9 and J is TRBJ1-2, with D unclear. The CDR3 consists of 12 residues. CDR1 is SGDLS, CDR2 YYNGEE, per germline. V dropped 4 bases and J dropped 2 bases, with 6 bases sitting between them. CDR3 DNA: TGTGCCAGCAGCCCCGGGAACTATGGCTACACCTTC. Residues: CASSPGNYGYTF.

The chain has TRBV29-1 and TRBJ2-7; 10 positions agree with TRBD1. The V segment lost 3 bases and the J segment 5 bases; nucleotides outside the gene matches: 10. CDR3 length: 15 residues. Per the germline V gene, CDR1 is SQVTM and CDR2 is ANQGSEA. The CDR3 is CSVDKTGTGDNEQYF. CDR3 nucleotide sequence: TGCAGCGTTGATAAGACCGGGACAGGGGACAACGAGCAGTACTTC.

This chain uses TRBV28 with TRBJ2-3, with TRBD1 matching over 8 bases. The CDR3 covers 14 residues. In germline, CDR1 is MDHEN, CDR2 SYDVKM. After removal of 8 bases from V and 1 base from J, the junction contained 5 bases not matched to a gene. The CDR3 loop reads CASLTGVGTDTQYF. CDR3 nucleotide sequence: TGTGCCAGCTTGACAGGGGTCGGCACAGATACGCAGTATTTT.

A few counts support this clone. The V call is TRBV6-5, the J call TRBJ2-7; the D gene could be TRBD1 or TRBD2 (5 bases each). V was shortened by 0 bases and J by 6 bases, with 15 bases between the two germline ends. Germline V gene sequence: CDR1 MNHEY, CDR2 SVGAGI. The CDR3 is 15 amino acids. Here the CDR3 DNA reads TGTGCCAGCAGTTACTCGAGGGGTCTGAGCGGCGAGCAGTACTTC. This sequence encodes CASSYSRGLSGEQYF.

This clone occurred once. This chain's CDR3 is CASSSRQAPNTGELFF. As DNA, the CDR3 is TGTGCCAGCAGTTCCCGACAGGCCCCGAACACCGGGGAGCTGTTTTTT. The chain employs TRBV27 and TRBJ2-2; possibly TRBD1 for D (6 bases). CDR1 is MNHEY and CDR2 is SMNVEV in the germline V gene (reference sequence). V was cut by 4 bases and J by 0 bases, with 12 bases left in between. The length of the CDR3 is 16 residues.

This clone was observed a handful of times. The chain links TRBV19 to TRBJ2-2; the D gene is possibly TRBD1 (6 bases). The CDR3 runs 16 residues. The V end was cut by 6 bases, the J end by 4 bases, with 18 bases between. Per germline, CDR1 LNHDA and CDR2 SQIVND (reference sequence). The CDR3 DNA follows: TGTGCCAGTAGCTCACTTCAGGGGTCGGGCACCGGGGAGCTGTTTTTT. Translation: CASSSLQGSGTGELFF. Combining the CDR3 with reference TRBV19 and TRBJ2-2 gives the whole variable domain DGGITQSPKYLFRKEGQNVTLSCEQNLNHDAMYWYRQDPGQGLRLIYYSQIVNDFQKGDIAEGYSVSREKKESFPLTVTSAQKNPTAFYLCASSSLQGSGTGELFFGEGSRLTVL.

CDR3 amino acids: CASSLRTGGLGGYTF. The CDR3 bases are TGTGCCAGCAGCTTGCGGACAGGGGGCTTGGGTGGCTACACCTTC. The chain uses TRBV5-6 and TRBJ1-2, with TRBD1 identical over 11 bases. Germline CDR1 reads SGHDT; CDR2 reads YYEEEE. The CDR3 totals 15 residues. The V segment lost 1 base and the J segment 7 bases; nucleotides outside the gene matches: 6.

This clone was counted once. The chain links TRBV10-2 to TRBJ1-4, with 9 bases lining up with TRBD1. J lost 8 bases, V lost 7 bases, and 5 bases had no gene match. This CDR3 has 13 residues. Germline loops: CDR1 WSHSY, CDR2 SAAADI. The CDR3: CASTRGQGEKLFF. As DNA, the CDR3 is TGCGCCAGCACCAGAGGACAGGGGGAAAAACTGTTTTTT.